These 20 T cell receptor beta chains originate from one sample sequenced in a study of regulatory T cells in long-lasting Graves disease. Sequencing libraries for TCR beta were prepared with iRepertoire HTBI primers and Arm-PCR of CDR3 regions. MiXCR was run by TCRdb on the multiplex PCR reads, yielding one entry per CDR3 protein. The table includes a few hundred thousand distinct CDR3 sequences, 20% to 30% detected once. Sample time point: persistent/refractory GD, antithyroid drugs over 5 years with positive TRAb. There was RNA extracted from PBMCs, and the TCR library was made from it. Source: peripheral blood mononuclear cells (PBMCs), taken when the disease was refractory, from a patient treated with antithyroid drugs. These receptors were obtained from a female donor with Graves disease.

Only a few counts were recorded for this clonotype. J is TRBJ2-3 and V is TRBV9; maybe TRBD2 (6 bases). The length of the CDR3 is 17 residues. Trimming stripped 7 bases from V and 0 bases from J, with 21 bases between. Germline V CDR1 and CDR2: SGDLS, YYNGEE. CDR3: CASSYTPGTSSTDTQYF. In DNA, the CDR3 is TGTGCCAGCTCCTACACTCCCGGGACTTCTAGCACAGATACGCAGTATTTT.

The chain uses TRBV10-3 and TRBJ2-5; 10 positions match TRBD1. The junction had 9 bases not matched to a gene; V was cut back by 6 bases and J by 5 bases. The CDR3 has 15 residues. Germline CDR1 and CDR2: ENHRY and SYGVKD. For the CDR3, the DNA is TGTGCCATCAGCCCAGGGACAGGGGTTAGGGAGACCCAGTACTTC. This encodes CAISPGTGVRETQYF.

The J gene is TRBJ2-7, the V gene TRBV27; 8 nucleotides agree with TRBD1. The CDR3 spans 14 residues. Germline V gene sequence: CDR1 MNHEY, CDR2 SMNVEV (reference sequence). Losses at the gene ends were 3 bases for V and 6 bases for J; bases not matched to a gene: 7. CDR3 sequence: CASSFRGRGREQYF. CDR3 DNA: TGTGCCAGCAGTTTCCGGGGCAGGGGGCGCGAGCAGTACTTC.

Concerning this clonotype itself: Mismatch with germline at one junction end may stem from a read error. The CDR3 bases are TGTGCCTGCAGTTACGCCGCACAGCCCCAGCATTTT. This gives the protein CACSYAAQPQHF. The chain has TRBV6-2 or TRBV6-3 and TRBJ1-5; D is unresolved. CDR1 is MNHEY, CDR2 SVGEGT, per germline. CDR3 length equals 12 residues.

With respect to this clonotype: This likely reflects a read error, since a far larger clone is one base away. This rearrangement joins TRBV6-2 or TRBV6-3 to TRBJ1-2; D is unclear. V gave up 5 bases and J gave up 4 bases, with 5 bases separating them. In germline, CDR1 is MNHEY, CDR2 SVGEGT. This CDR3 contains 11 residues. The CDR3 bases are TGTGCCAGCAGTCCCTCCTATGGCTACACCTTC. Residues: CASSPSYGYTF.

The gene calls are TRBV27 and TRBJ1-1; 8 positions match TRBD1. Germline V gene data show CDR1 as MNHEY and CDR2 as SMNVEV (reference sequence). The CDR3 runs 14 residues. CDR3 region: CVSTRTGMNTEAFF. The CDR3 DNA follows: TGTGTCTCTACCAGGACAGGGATGAACACTGAAGCTTTCTTT.

This clonotype was seen a few times. The chain joins TRBV7-9 to TRBJ1-6; 8 nucleotides match TRBD1. Germline V CDR1 and CDR2: SEHNR, FQNEAQ (reference sequence). The CDR3 is made up of 16 amino acids. V shed 1 base and J 1 base; nucleotides not matched to a gene: 0. The CDR3 reads CASSLGQGSYNSPLHF. The CDR3 bases are TGTGCCAGCAGCTTAGGACAGGGGTCCTATAATTCACCCCTCCACTTT.

This clonotype appeared a few times. The rearrangement links TRBV2 to TRBJ2-4, with D unresolved. The V gene lost 2 bases and the J gene lost 7 bases, with 6 bases spanning the gap. This CDR3 is built from 12 residues. Germline loops: CDR1 SNHLY, CDR2 FYNNEI. The CDR3 bases are TGTGCCAGCAGTGAACCAGCTAACATTCAGTACTTC. This translates into CASSEPANIQYF.

This clonotype was counted ten times or more. The chain recombines TRBV2 with TRBJ2-7; the match to TRBD1 covers 8 bases. This CDR3 contains 14 residues. Germline loops: CDR1 SNHLY, CDR2 FYNNEI. Trimming removed 3 bases from V and 5 bases from J; junction bases left unmatched: 6. CDR3 amino acids: CASSDLDREDEQYF. For the CDR3, the DNA is TGTGCCAGCAGTGATCTGGACAGGGAAGACGAGCAGTACTTC.

This clonotype has ten or more counts. The V call is TRBV28, the J call TRBJ2-7; D uncertain. This CDR3 has 16 residues. CDR1 and CDR2 from the germline V gene are MDHEN and SYDVKM. Trimming pared 1 base from V and 4 bases from J, leaving 17 bases between. The CDR3 DNA reads TGTGCCAGCAGTTTATTAGGCCCCCAAGGTGATTACGAGCAGTACTTC. This sequence encodes CASSLLGPQGDYEQYF.

The table lists this clonotype with many counts. V usage is TRBV2 and J usage is TRBJ1-1; D unclear. This CDR3 spans 13 amino acids. The germline V and J ends were trimmed by 5 bases and 1 base, with 8 bases remaining between them. CDR1 is SNHLY, CDR2 FYNNEI, per germline. The CDR3 loop reads CASSFGRNTEAFF. The CDR3 DNA reads as TGTGCCAGCAGTTTCGGTAGGAACACTGAAGCTTTCTTT.

The V and J genes are TRBV5-1 and TRBJ2-1; D unclear. The CDR3 is 15 residues long. Trimming shortened V by 0 bases and J by 4 bases, and 11 bases separated the two germline ends. Germline V gives CDR1 SGHRS, CDR2 YFSETQ. The CDR3 bases are TGCGCCAGCAGCTTGGCACTCACCAGTTACAATGAGCAGTTCTTC. This translates into CASSLALTSYNEQFF.

This clonotype was recorded a few times. The chain uses TRBV29-1 and TRBJ1-2, with TRBD1 matching 11 bases. The CDR3 runs 13 residues. V shed 6 bases and J 6 bases; nucleotides not matched to a gene: 6. The germline gives CDR1 SQVTM, CDR2 ANQGSEA. The CDR3 sequence is CSVRTGGGHGYTF. In DNA, the CDR3 is TGCAGCGTACGGACAGGGGGCGGACATGGCTACACCTTC.

The J gene is TRBJ1-1, the V gene TRBV4-3, with D unclear. With 0 bases removed from V and 5 bases from J, the gap between germline ends came to 7 bases. CDR1 is LGHNA and CDR2 is YSLEER in the germline V gene. The CDR3 sequence is 13 residues long. CDR3: CASSQDPATEAFF. The CDR3 DNA reads TGCGCCAGCAGCCAAGACCCGGCGACTGAAGCTTTCTTT.

CDR3 region: CSARDQSGFSYNEQFF. The CDR3 DNA sequence: TGCAGTGCTAGAGATCAGAGCGGTTTTTCCTACAATGAGCAGTTCTTC. The chain is built from TRBV20-1 and TRBJ2-1; D is perhaps TRBD2 (5 bases). Trimming cost V 0 bases and J 1 base, with 13 bases left between them. Germline assignment: CDR1 DFQATT and CDR2 SNEGSKA (reference sequence). This CDR3 has 16 residues.

This chain joins TRBV24-1 and TRBJ2-7, with 9 bases fitting TRBD1. The germline V gene has CDR1 KGHDR and CDR2 SFDVKD. J gave up 4 bases and V 11 bases, and 17 bases lay outside the gene matches. The CDR3 totals 16 residues. CDR3 amino acids: CASTLRGDRETYEQYF. CDR3 DNA: TGTGCCAGCACCCTGCGTGGGGACAGGGAAACATACGAGCAGTACTTC.

The V and J genes are TRBV7-2 and TRBJ2-5; TRBD2 aligns across 7 bases. The germline V gene has CDR1 SGHTA and CDR2 FQGNSA. CDR3 length equals 18 residues. V lost 2 bases and J lost 5; bases outside the gene matches: 17. As DNA, the CDR3 is TGTGCCAGCAGCTTATCCGCTCTAGCGGTCCCTCAAGGGGAGACCCAGTACTTC. Translation: CASSLSALAVPQGETQYF.

CDR3 amino acids: CASSQEITYGTDTQYF. CDR3 coding DNA: TGTGCCAGCAGCCAAGAAATAACGTATGGCACAGATACGCAGTATTTT. V is TRBV4-2 and J is TRBJ2-3; no firm D call. This CDR3 region has 16 residues. From germline, CDR1 is LGHNA and CDR2 YNFKEQ. Trimming left V 0 bases short and J 1 base short, with 11 bases between.

This clonotype was counted many times. The rearrangement uses TRBV7-9 and TRBJ1-1; no clear D. CDR1 is SEHNR and CDR2 is FQNEAQ in the germline V gene (reference sequence). The CDR3 loop spans 13 amino acids. V shed 6 bases and J shed 2 bases, with 10 bases lying between them. The CDR3, as DNA: TGTGCCAGCAGTTTAAGCAGTAACACTGAAGCTTTCTTT. Residues: CASSLSSNTEAFF.

The V gene is TRBV4-1, the J gene TRBJ2-4; unclear D gene. Germline V gives CDR1 MGHRA, CDR2 YSYEKL. The V gene lost 1 base and the J gene lost 2 bases, with 6 bases spanning the gap. This CDR3 contains 14 residues. The CDR3 coding sequence is TGCGCCAGCAGCCAAGTCGTTCCCAAAAACATTCAGTACTTC. This encodes CASSQVVPKNIQYF.